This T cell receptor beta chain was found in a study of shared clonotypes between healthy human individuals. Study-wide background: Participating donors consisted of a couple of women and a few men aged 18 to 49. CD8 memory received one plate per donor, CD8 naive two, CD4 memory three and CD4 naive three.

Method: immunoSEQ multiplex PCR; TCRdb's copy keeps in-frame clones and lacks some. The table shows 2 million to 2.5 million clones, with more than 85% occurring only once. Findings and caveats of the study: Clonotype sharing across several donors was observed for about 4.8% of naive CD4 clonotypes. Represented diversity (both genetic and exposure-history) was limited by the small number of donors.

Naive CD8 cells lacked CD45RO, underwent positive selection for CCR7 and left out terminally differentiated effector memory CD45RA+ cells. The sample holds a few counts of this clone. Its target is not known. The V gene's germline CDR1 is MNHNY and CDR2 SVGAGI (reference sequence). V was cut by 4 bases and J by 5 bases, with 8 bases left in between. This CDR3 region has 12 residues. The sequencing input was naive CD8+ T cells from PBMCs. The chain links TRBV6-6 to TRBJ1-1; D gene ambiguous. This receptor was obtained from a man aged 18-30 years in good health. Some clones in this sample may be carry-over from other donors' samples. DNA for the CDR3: TGTGCCAGCAGTTTAGTTGGGACTGAAGCTTTCTTT. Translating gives CASSLVGTEAFF.